This paragraph reports one T cell receptor (beta chain). The protocol was immunoSEQ multiplex PCR, while the TCRdb copy is restricted to in-frame clones and leaves out a portion. Of about 220,000 clones in the sample, approximately 80% were seen once. Germline assignment: CDR1 LNHDA and CDR2 SQIVND (reference sequence). CDR3 length equals 13 residues. The data derive from a study of blood T cell repertoires in COVID-19. The clonotype comes from a woman aged 60 to 75 who had recovered from COVID-19. Sequencing was done on a sample of PBMCs or T cells enriched from blood (not recorded which). The chain is built from TRBV19 and TRBJ2-3; D possibly corresponds to TRBD1 (5 bases). This chain's CDR3 is CATYPPGSDTQYF. In DNA form, the CDR3 reads TGTGCTACTTACCCCCCAGGGTCAGATACGCAGTATTTT.